The 5 T cell receptor beta chains below come from one sample, sequenced in a study of identical twins. TCRdb analysed the 5' RACE reads with MiXCR anew, one entry per CDR3 protein. The data show a few hundred thousand distinct CDR3 sequences, under 20% seen once. Sequenced sample: naive T cells sorted from blood. The source is a man aged 50 or older in good health.

The chain combines TRBV28 with TRBJ1-5; D remains unclear. The CDR3 length is 14 residues. Germline values: CDR1 MDHEN, CDR2 SYDVKM. Trimming removed 3 bases from V and 9 bases from J, with 15 bases in between. CDR3 sequence: CASSFPRAGRPQHF. DNA of the CDR3: TGTGCCAGCAGTTTCCCCCGGGCCGGGCGGCCCCAGCATTTT.

There are many counts of this clonotype. The chain links TRBV5-6 to TRBJ2-5; D unclear. Trimming cost V 4 bases and J 1 base, with 14 bases left between them. The CDR3 runs to 15 residues. CDR1 is SGHDT and CDR2 is YYEEEE in the germline V gene. The DNA of the CDR3 is TGTGCCAGCAGCAAGAGGTCCGGGCTCCAAGAGACCCAGTACTTC. Protein product: CASSKRSGLQETQYF.

On this clonotype: A much larger clone differs by one base, so this may be a read error. The CDR3 here is CASSYFRNTEAFF. In DNA, the CDR3 is TGTGCCAGCAGTTACTTCAGGAACACTGAAGCTTTCTTT. This chain links TRBV6-5 with TRBJ1-1; D is unclear. The CDR3 extends over 13 amino acids. In germline, CDR1 is MNHEY, CDR2 SVGAGI. V was pared by 1 base and J by 1 base, with 4 bases between.

This clonotype was counted between two and nine times. V gene TRBV10-3 combines with J gene TRBJ2-7; 10 bases fit TRBD1. The CDR3 length is 14 residues. V was pared by 4 bases and J by 2 bases, with 2 bases of the junction left unmatched. In germline, CDR1 is ENHRY, CDR2 SYGVKD. The CDR3 coding sequence is TGTGCCATCAGTGGAGGGACAGGGGCCTACGAGCAGTACTTC. Protein: CAISGGTGAYEQYF.

The chain recombines TRBV4-1 with TRBJ2-2, with 9 bases identical to TRBD2. This CDR3 comprises 18 residues. Per the germline V gene, CDR1 is MGHRA and CDR2 is YSYEKL. Losses at the gene ends were 1 base for V and 2 bases for J; bases not matched to a gene: 8. CDR3 in amino acids: CASSQVWGGRANTGELFF. The CDR3 DNA reads as TGCGCCAGCAGCCAAGTTTGGGGCGGGAGGGCAAACACCGGGGAGCTGTTTTTT.